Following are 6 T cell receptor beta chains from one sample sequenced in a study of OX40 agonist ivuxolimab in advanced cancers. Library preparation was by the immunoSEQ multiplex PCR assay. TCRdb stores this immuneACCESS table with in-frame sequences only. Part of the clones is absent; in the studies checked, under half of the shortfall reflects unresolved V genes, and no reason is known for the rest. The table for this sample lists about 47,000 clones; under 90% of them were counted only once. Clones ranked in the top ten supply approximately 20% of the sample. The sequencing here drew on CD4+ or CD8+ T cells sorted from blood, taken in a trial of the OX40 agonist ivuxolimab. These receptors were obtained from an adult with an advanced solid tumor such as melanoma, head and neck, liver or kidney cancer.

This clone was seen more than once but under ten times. This chain's CDR3 is CASSLRGGELFF. The CDR3 DNA follows: TGTGCCAGCAGTCTGCGGGGCGGGGAGCTGTTTTTT. The rearrangement joins TRBV28 to TRBJ2-2, with a weak D call TRBD2 (6 bases). This CDR3 contains 12 residues. In germline, CDR1 is MDHEN, CDR2 SYDVKM. V was pared by 5 bases and J by 7 bases, with 8 bases between. Full variable domain (missing parts from reference TRBV28 and TRBJ2-2): DVKVTQSSRYLVKRTGEKVFLECVQDMDHENMFWYRQDPGLGLRLIYFSYDVKMKEKGDIPEGYSVSREKKERFSLILESASTNQTSMYLCASSLRGGELFFGEGSRLTVL.

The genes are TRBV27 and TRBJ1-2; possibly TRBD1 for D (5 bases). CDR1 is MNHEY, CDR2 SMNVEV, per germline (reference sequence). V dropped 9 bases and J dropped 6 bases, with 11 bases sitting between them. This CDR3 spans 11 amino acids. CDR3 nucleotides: TGTGCCAGTGCGGGGGAGGATGGCTACACCTTC. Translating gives CASAGEDGYTF.

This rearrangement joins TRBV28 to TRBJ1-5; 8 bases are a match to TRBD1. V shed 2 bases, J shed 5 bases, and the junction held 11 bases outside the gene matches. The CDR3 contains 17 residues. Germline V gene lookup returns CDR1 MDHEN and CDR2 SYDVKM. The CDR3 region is CASSLGGAGGMDQPQHF. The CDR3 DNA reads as TGTGCCAGCAGTTTAGGAGGGGCAGGGGGCATGGATCAGCCCCAGCATTTT.

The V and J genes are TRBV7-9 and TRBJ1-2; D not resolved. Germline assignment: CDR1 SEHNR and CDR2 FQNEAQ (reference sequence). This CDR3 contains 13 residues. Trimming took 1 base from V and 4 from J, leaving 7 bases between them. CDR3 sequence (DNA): TGTGCCAGCAGCTTAGTCGACCTCTATGGCTACACCTTC. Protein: CASSLVDLYGYTF.

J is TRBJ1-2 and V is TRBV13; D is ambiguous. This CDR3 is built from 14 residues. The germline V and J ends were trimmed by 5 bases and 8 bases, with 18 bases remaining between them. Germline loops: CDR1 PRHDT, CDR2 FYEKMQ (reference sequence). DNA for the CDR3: TGTGCCAGCAGCCCTAGGACCCCCGAGGACGGCTACACCTTC. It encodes CASSPRTPEDGYTF.

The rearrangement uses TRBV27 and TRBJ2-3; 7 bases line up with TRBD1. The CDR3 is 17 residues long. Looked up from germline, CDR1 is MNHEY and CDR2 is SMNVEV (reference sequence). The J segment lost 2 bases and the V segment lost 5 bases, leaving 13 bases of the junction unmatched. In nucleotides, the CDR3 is TGTGCCAGCAGTCCCTGGAAGACAGGGATGCTCACAGATACGCAGTATTTT. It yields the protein CASSPWKTGMLTDTQYF.